This is a list of T cell receptor beta chains from one sample in a study of blood T cell repertoires in COVID-19. The data were produced by immunoSEQ multiplex PCR, yet TCRdb's version contains in-frame clones alone and is incomplete. The table lists 70,000 to 75,000 clones, about nine tenths of them singletons. The source material was peripheral blood. Receptors originate from a human donor in a cohort sampled during active COVID-19. Both conserved end residues are trimmed from each CDR3. The order of the fields is J gene, V gene, CDR3 protein.

TRBJ2-5 | TRBV5-5 | ASSFDDRGRETQY
TRBJ2-7 | TRBV5-1 | ASSQTSGSTYEQY
TRBJ2-5 | TRBV5-1 | ASSLQAGGSETQY
TRBJ2-6 | TRBV10-3 | ATLPQGTGANVLT
TRBJ1-5 | TRBV6-1 | ASSGTGIGVGNQPQH
TRBJ1-1 | TRBV7-3 | ASSLSLRGTEAF
TRBJ2-2 | TRBV24-1 | ATSDKGEYTGELF
TRBJ2-5 | TRBV2 | ASGGRGETQY
TRBJ2-1 | TRBV5-1 | ASSWGQARDEQF
TRBJ2-1 | TRBV18 | ASSPPTSGRGNEQF